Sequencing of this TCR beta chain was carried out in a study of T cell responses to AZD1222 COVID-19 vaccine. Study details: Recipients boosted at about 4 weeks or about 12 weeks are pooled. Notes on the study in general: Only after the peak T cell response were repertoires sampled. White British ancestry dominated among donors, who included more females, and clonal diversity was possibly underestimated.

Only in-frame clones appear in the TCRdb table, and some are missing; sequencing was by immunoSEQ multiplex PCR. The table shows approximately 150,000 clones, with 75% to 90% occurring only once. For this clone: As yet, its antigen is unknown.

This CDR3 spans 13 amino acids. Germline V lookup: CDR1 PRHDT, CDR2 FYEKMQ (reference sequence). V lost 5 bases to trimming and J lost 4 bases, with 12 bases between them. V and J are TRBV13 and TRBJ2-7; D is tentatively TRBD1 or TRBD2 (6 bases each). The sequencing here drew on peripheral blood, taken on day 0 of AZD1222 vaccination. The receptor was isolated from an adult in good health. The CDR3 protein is CASSPWGAYEQYF. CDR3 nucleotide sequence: TGTGCCAGCAGCCCATGGGGGGCGTACGAGCAGTACTTC.